The rows below give T cell receptor beta chains drawn from one sample of a study of blood T cell repertoires in COVID-19. The repertoire was sequenced with immunoSEQ multiplex PCR; TCRdb's copy has only in-frame clones and lacks some. The table records under 250,000 clones, approximately 83% of them present only once. The sequenced sample consisted of peripheral blood. These receptors all stem from a woman aged 55-75 years with acute or convalescent COVID-19. Each CDR3 is given with its conserved first and last residue. D genes are given only for firm matches. The size field is filled for only some rows; it gives once, few, many or a size class.

d_call j_call v_call clone_size cdr3_aa cdr3_nt
NA TRBJ1-2 TRBV5-1 NA CASSPWGGIYGYTF TGCGCCAGCAGCCCGTGGGGGGGGATCTATGGCTACACCTTC
NA TRBJ2-2 TRBV6-5 NA CASSYLKSTGELFF TGTGCCAGCAGTTATCTCAAGAGCACCGGGGAGCTGTTTTTT
TRBD1 TRBJ1-1 TRBV29-1 NA CSVERDRGTEAFF TGCAGCGTTGAAAGGGACAGGGGAACTGAAGCTTTCTTT
TRBD2 TRBJ2-1 TRBV19 NA CASSIGLAGIYNEQFF TGTGCCAGTAGCATAGGACTAGCGGGGATATACAATGAGCAGTTCTTC
NA TRBJ1-4 TRBV6-5 NA CASSRTGTNNEKLFF TGTGCCAGCAGTCGTACAGGGACGAATAATGAAAAACTGTTTTTT
NA TRBJ1-2 TRBV11-1 NA CASSSSLWGDGYTF TGTGCCAGCAGCTCCTCCTTATGGGGGGACGGCTACACCTTC
TRBD1 TRBJ2-7 TRBV19 NA CASSGTGGFEQYF TGTGCCAGTTCCGGGACAGGGGGCTTCGAGCAGTACTTC
TRBD2 TRBJ2-1 TRBV7-3 NA CASSLGLAGYNEQFF TGTGCCAGCAGCTTGGGACTAGCGGGGTACAATGAGCAGTTCTTC
TRBD1 TRBJ2-7 TRBV27 NA CASSLLRTGFHAYEQYF TGTGCCAGCAGTTTATTGAGGACAGGGTTCCACGCCTACGAGCAGTACTTC
NA TRBJ2-7 TRBV4-3 NA CASSRGGEGHEQYF TGCGCCAGCAGCCGGGGAGGTGAGGGGCACGAGCAGTACTTC
NA TRBJ2-2 TRBV7-3 NA CASSLGGSDTGELFF TGTGCCAGCAGCTTGGGGGGTAGTGACACCGGGGAGCTGTTTTTT
NA TRBJ2-1 TRBV7-9 few CASSLESRYNEQFF TGTGCCAGCAGCTTAGAGTCTAGATACAATGAGCAGTTCTTC
NA TRBJ2-7 TRBV15 few CATSRQGWSYEQYF TGTGCCACCAGCAGACAGGGATGGAGCTACGAGCAGTACTTC
NA TRBJ2-2 TRBV11-2 NA CASSYRQVGTGELFF TGTGCCAGCAGCTACCGACAGGTTGGAACCGGGGAGCTGTTTTTT
TRBD1 TRBJ1-1 TRBV7-6 NA CASSPLGQRTFF TGTGCCAGCAGCCCGTTGGGACAGAGGACTTTCTTT
NA TRBJ2-7 TRBV4-2 NA CASSIHSGTSYEQYF TGTGCCAGCAGCATTCATAGCGGTACCTCCTACGAGCAGTACTTC
NA TRBJ1-4 TRBV27 NA CASSFPKQGATNEKLFF TGTGCCAGCAGTTTCCCTAAACAGGGTGCAACTAATGAAAAACTGTTTTTT
TRBD2 TRBJ2-5 TRBV2 NA CASSRSGAALETQYF TGTGCCAGCAGCCGTAGCGGGGCTGCCCTAGAGACCCAGTACTTC
NA TRBJ1-2 TRBV15 few CATSRGEGANYGYTF TGTGCCACCAGCAGAGGGGAAGGGGCCAACTATGGCTACACCTTC
TRBD1 TRBJ1-4 TRBV5-4 NA CASSWGTGKGVKLFF TGTGCCAGCAGCTGGGGGACAGGGAAGGGGGTCAAACTGTTTTTT
TRBD1 TRBJ2-7 TRBV27 NA CASSLRQGASYEQYF TGTGCCAGCAGCCTACGACAGGGGGCCTCCTACGAGCAGTACTTC
NA TRBJ2-5 TRBV5-1 NA CASSLYSSKEETQYF TGCGCCAGCAGCTTGTATTCTAGTAAGGAAGAGACCCAGTACTTC
TRBD1 TRBJ1-2 TRBV3-1/TRBV3-2 NA CASSQDGAGGLYGYTF TGTGCCAGCAGCCAAGATGGGGCAGGGGGCCTCTATGGCTACACCTTC
TRBD2 TRBJ2-3 TRBV5-4 NA CASSAGGRTNTDTQYF TGTGCCAGCAGCGCGGGGGGGAGGACTAACACAGATACGCAGTATTTT
TRBD1 TRBJ2-3 TRBV6-5 NA CASSYSGQGLTDTQYF TGTGCCAGCAGTTACTCGGGACAGGGCCTGACAGATACGCAGTATTTT
NA TRBJ2-2 TRBV4-3 NA CASSRVGTHTGELFF TGCGCCAGCTCAAGGGTAGGGACTCACACCGGGGAGCTGTTTTTT
TRBD1 TRBJ1-6 TRBV5-4 NA CASSLERTGGDSPLHF TGTGCCAGCAGCTTGGAACGGACAGGGGGAGATTCACCCCTCCACTTT
NA TRBJ1-2 TRBV13 NA CASSLGGDYGYTF TGTGCCAGCAGCTTAGGGGGCGACTATGGCTACACCTTC
NA TRBJ1-5 TRBV24-1 NA CATWPLSQGSYQPQHF TGTGCCACATGGCCTCTATCACAGGGCTCTTATCAGCCCCAGCATTTT
NA TRBJ1-2 TRBV19 NA CASRGPGLESHTF TGTGCCAGTAGGGGTCCAGGGCTTGAGAGTCACACCTTC
TRBD2 TRBJ2-5 TRBV4-2 NA CASSLGEGLAGGPETQYF TGTGCCAGCAGCCTGGGCGAGGGACTAGCGGGGGGGCCAGAGACCCAGTACTTC
TRBD2 TRBJ2-4 TRBV11-2 once CASSLERGGKNIQYF TGTGCCAGCAGCTTAGAGCGCGGGGGGAAAAACATTCAGTACTTC
NA TRBJ1-2 TRBV10-3 NA CAISENPGGYGYTF TGTGCCATCAGTGAGAATCCGGGAGGCTATGGCTACACCTTC
NA TRBJ1-1 TRBV19 NA CASSIYLVGRGNTEAFF TGTGCCAGTAGTATCTACTTGGTGGGCAGGGGGAACACTGAAGCTTTCTTT
NA TRBJ1-1 TRBV30 once CAWTKLNQGEAFF TGTGCCTGGACCAAGCTAAACCAGGGTGAAGCTTTCTTT
NA TRBJ2-3 TRBV4-3 NA CASSQGEAWDFHTDTQYF TGCGCCAGCAGCCAAGGGGAGGCTTGGGACTTCCACACAGATACGCAGTATTTT
TRBD2 TRBJ2-5 TRBV25-1 NA CASSEYVAGRRQETQYF TGTGCCAGCAGTGAATATGTGGCCGGGAGGCGCCAAGAGACCCAGTACTTC
NA TRBJ1-3 TRBV6-5 NA CASSSAENTIYF TGTGCCAGCAGTTCCGCCGAGAACACCATATATTTT
TRBD2 TRBJ2-7 TRBV5-1 NA CASSPAGGGEQYF TGCGCCAGCAGCCCGGCAGGCGGGGGCGAGCAGTACTTC
NA TRBJ1-2 TRBV7-2 once CASSLGLGNYGYTF TGTGCCAGCAGCCTCGGACTGGGGAACTATGGCTACACCTTC
NA TRBJ1-4 TRBV19 NA CASSPRFGYNEKLFF TGTGCCAGTAGTCCTCGGTTCGGGTATAATGAAAAACTGTTTTTT